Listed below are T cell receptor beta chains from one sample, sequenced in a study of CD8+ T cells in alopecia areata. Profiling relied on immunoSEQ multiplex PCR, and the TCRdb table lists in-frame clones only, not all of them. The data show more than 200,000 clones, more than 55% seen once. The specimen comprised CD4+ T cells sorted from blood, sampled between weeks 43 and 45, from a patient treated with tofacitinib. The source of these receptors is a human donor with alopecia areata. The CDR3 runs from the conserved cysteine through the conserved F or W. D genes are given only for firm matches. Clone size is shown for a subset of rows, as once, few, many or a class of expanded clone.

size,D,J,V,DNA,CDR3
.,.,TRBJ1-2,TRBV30,TGTGCCTACCAGTCCGGGGCCCATGGCTACACCTTC,CAYQSGAHGYTF
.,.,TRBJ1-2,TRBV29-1,TGCAGCGTTCAGGGGATAGATGGCTACACCTTC,CSVQGIDGYTF
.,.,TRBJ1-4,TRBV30,TGTGCCTGGAGTACGCGATCCTCTATGAACCCCCGGAATGAAAAACTGTTTTTT,CAWSTRSSMNPRNEKLFF
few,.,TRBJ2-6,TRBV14,TGTGCCAGCAGCGACAGCGACTCTGGGGCCAACGTCCTGACTTTC,CASSDSDSGANVLTF
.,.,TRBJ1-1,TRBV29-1,TGCAGCGTCTCTGGGGCAGGGAGACTGAACACTGAAGCTTTCTTT,CSVSGAGRLNTEAFF
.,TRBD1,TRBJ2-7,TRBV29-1,TGCAGCGTTCGACAGGGCGAGCAGTACTTC,CSVRQGEQYF
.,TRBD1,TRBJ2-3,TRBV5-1,TGCGCCAGCAGCTTGGGACAGGGAATTGGGTTAGATACGCAGTATTTT,CASSLGQGIGLDTQYF
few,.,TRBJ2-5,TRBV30,TGTGCCTGGAGCGACCCATTGACTAGATTTCGGGAGACCCAGTACTTC,CAWSDPLTRFRETQYF
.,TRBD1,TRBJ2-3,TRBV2,TGTGCCAGCAGTTTGACAGGGTTAGATACGCAGTATTTT,CASSLTGLDTQYF
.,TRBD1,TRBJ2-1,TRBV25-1,TGTGCCAGCAGTGAAAGGGACAGAATCGTCTACAATGAGCAGTTCTTC,CASSERDRIVYNEQFF
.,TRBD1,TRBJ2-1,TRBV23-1,TGCGCCAGCAGGGCAGGGGGCTGGAACTACAATGAGCAGTTCTTC,CASRAGGWNYNEQFF
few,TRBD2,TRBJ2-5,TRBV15,TGTGCCACCAGCGTAGAGATATCGGGGGGGCCAGAGACCCAGTACTTC,CATSVEISGGPETQYF
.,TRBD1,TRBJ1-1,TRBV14,TGTGCCAGCAGCCTACTCGCAGGGGGCACTGAAGCTTTCTTT,CASSLLAGGTEAFF
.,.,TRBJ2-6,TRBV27,TGTGCCAGCAGTTTATCCCTGGTAGGGACCAACGTCCTGACTTTC,CASSLSLVGTNVLTF
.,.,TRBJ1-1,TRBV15,TGTGCCACCAGCATTCCTCTTGGGGGGTCGGAGAACACTGAAGCTTTCTTT,CATSIPLGGSENTEAFF
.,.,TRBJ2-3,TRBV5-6,TGTGCCAGCAGCTTAAGATTGGGGTACCTTCCCACGCAGTATTTT,CASSLRLGYLPTQYF
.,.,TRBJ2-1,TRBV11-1,TGTGCCAGCAGCCCGAACCCAGGGGCCGAGAAAGTAGGACGTGAGCAGTTCTTC,CASSPNPGAEKVGREQFF
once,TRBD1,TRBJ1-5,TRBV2,TGTGCCAGCAGTGCGGGAGGACAGGGGATCAATCAGCCCCAGCATTTT,CASSAGGQGINQPQHF
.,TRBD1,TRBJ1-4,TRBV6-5,TGTGCCAGCAGACGGGGCCGGGACAGTTGGGAAAAACTGTTTTTT,CASRRGRDSWEKLFF
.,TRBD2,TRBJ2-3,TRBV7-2,TGTGCCAGCACCCGACTAGCGGGGGGCACAGATACGCAGTATTTT,CASTRLAGGTDTQYF
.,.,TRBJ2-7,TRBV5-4,TGTGCCAGCAGCGGGGGACTTCTGAAGGACGAGCAGTACTTC,CASSGGLLKDEQYF
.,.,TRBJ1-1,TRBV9,TGTGCCAGCCGACCAGGGGCGGACACTGAAGCTTTCTTT,CASRPGADTEAFF
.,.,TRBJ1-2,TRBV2,TGTGCCAGCAGTGTCGAGGAAGGCTACACCTTC,CASSVEEGYTF
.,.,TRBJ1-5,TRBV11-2,TGTGCCAGCAGCTTGTCAGGGATCCAGCCCCAGCATTTT,CASSLSGIQPQHF
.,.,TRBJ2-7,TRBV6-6,TGTGCCAGCAGTTACGACGAGCAGTACTTC,CASSYDEQYF
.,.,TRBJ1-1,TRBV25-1,TGTGCCAGCAGTGAATGGAACACTGAAGCTTTCTTT,CASSEWNTEAFF
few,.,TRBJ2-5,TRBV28,TGTGCCAGCAGTTTATCCGACTCTGGCTGGGGGGAGACCCAGTACTTC,CASSLSDSGWGETQYF
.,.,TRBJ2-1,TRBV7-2,TGTGCCAGCAGCTTAACAGGGATGGTTGGCAATGAGCAGTTCTTC,CASSLTGMVGNEQFF
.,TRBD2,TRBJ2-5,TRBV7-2,TGTGCCAGCAGCTTAACAAGCGGGGCTGGCGAGACCCAGTACTTC,CASSLTSGAGETQYF
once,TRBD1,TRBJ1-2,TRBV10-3,TGTGCCATCACCGGGGCAGGGGGCTCTGGCGGCTACACCTTC,CAITGAGGSGGYTF
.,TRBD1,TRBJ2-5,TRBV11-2,TGTGCCAGCAGCTTTGGACAGGGGATTGAGACCCAGTACTTC,CASSFGQGIETQYF
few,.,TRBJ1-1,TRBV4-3,TGCGCCAGCGGAGCGGGGCGAGAGATCAACACTGAAGCTTTCTTT,CASGAGREINTEAFF
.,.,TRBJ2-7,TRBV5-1,TGCGCCAGCAGCTTGGCCCCAGATAACGAGCAGTACTTC,CASSLAPDNEQYF
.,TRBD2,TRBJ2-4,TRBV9,TGTGCCAGCACCGGCGGGGGGACCAAAAACATTCAGTACTTC,CASTGGGTKNIQYF
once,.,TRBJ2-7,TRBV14,TGTGCCAGCAGCCAAGGGACGTTGAACTACGAGCAGTACTTC,CASSQGTLNYEQYF
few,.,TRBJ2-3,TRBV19,TGTGCCAGTAGTATAGGGGCCTATCCGACCCTCACAGATACGCAGTATTTT,CASSIGAYPTLTDTQYF
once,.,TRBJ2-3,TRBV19,TGTGCCAGTAGTATAGTTCGAGATACGCAGTATTTT,CASSIVRDTQYF
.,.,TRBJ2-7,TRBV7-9,TGTGCCAGCAGCTTAGCGCTAGAGCAGACTCTGAACTACGAGCAGTACTTC,CASSLALEQTLNYEQYF
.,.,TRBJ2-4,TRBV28,TGTGCCAGCAGTTTAAGGGGCAGACTACTAGCCAAAAACATTCAGTACTTC,CASSLRGRLLAKNIQYF
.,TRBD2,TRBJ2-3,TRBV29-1,TGCAGCGTAATTACCGGGACTAGTACTGGCACAGATACGCAGTATTTT,CSVITGTSTGTDTQYF
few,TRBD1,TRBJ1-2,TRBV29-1,TGCAGCGTCTCATCGGACAGGGGGCTTTATGGCTACACCTTC,CSVSSDRGLYGYTF
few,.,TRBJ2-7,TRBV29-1,TGCAGCGTTGAAGATCGGGGGCTTCGGGGTTACGAGCAGTACTTC,CSVEDRGLRGYEQYF